The sequence of this T cell receptor (beta chain) was determined in a study of T cell responses to AZD1222 COVID-19 vaccine. General study points: The study reported that nearly half of spike-specific TCRs target unmutated variant regions.

Method: immunoSEQ multiplex PCR; TCRdb's copy keeps in-frame clones and lacks some. The profile covers more than 100,000 clones, with approximately 91% appearing a single time and 1.5% to 2% taken by the ten largest. Remarks on this clone: The antigen remains undetermined.

V dropped 5 bases and J dropped 7 bases, with 17 bases sitting between them. Per the germline V gene, CDR1 is LGHDT and CDR2 is YNNKEL (reference sequence). This CDR3 is 14 amino acids long. Pooled samples include second doses given at about 4 or 12 weeks. This receptor was obtained from an adult who received the AZD1222 COVID-19 vaccine. The V gene is TRBV3-1 (or the pseudogene TRBV3-2), the J gene TRBJ1-2, with no clear D. The specimen comprised peripheral blood, sampled 28 days after the second AZD1222 dose. This CDR3 is CASSLAATSGGYTF. In DNA, the CDR3 is TGTGCCAGCAGCTTAGCGGCTACGTCGGGTGGCTACACCTTC.